Listed here are 31 T cell receptor beta chains from one sample, sequenced in a study of blood T cell repertoires in COVID-19. The repertoire was sequenced with immunoSEQ multiplex PCR; TCRdb's copy has only in-frame clones and lacks some. The sample records under 300,000 clones, about 89% being singletons. The material sequenced was peripheral blood. All receptors derive from a woman aged 35 to 49 who had recovered from COVID-19.

The rearrangement uses TRBV27 and TRBJ2-1, with TRBD1 matching over 10 bases. This CDR3 has 17 amino acids. Looked up from germline, CDR1 is MNHEY and CDR2 is SMNVEV (reference sequence). V dropped 5 bases and J dropped 1; count of bases not matched to a gene: 8. In DNA form, the CDR3 reads TGTGCCAGCAGTCCAGTCGGGGACAGGGGTTCCTACAATGAGCAGTTCTTC. It codes for CASSPVGDRGSYNEQFF.

The chain is built from TRBV3-1 (or the pseudogene TRBV3-2) and TRBJ1-2, with 7 bases identical to TRBD1. V gave up 3 bases and J gave up 0 bases; unmatched junction bases: 1. The CDR3 contains 14 residues. The germline CDR1 and CDR2 sequences are LGHDT and YNNKEL (reference sequence). The CDR3 sequence is CASSHQGANYGYTF. The DNA of the CDR3 is TGTGCCAGCAGCCATCAGGGGGCTAACTATGGCTACACCTTC.

The chain combines TRBV3-1 (or the pseudogene TRBV3-2) with TRBJ2-2; 9 positions agree with TRBD2. The junction had 7 bases not matched to a gene; V was cut back by 3 bases and J by 5 bases. Germline V gene data show CDR1 as LGHDT and CDR2 as YNNKEL (reference sequence). The CDR3 extends over 16 amino acids. The CDR3 DNA sequence: TGTGCCAGCAGCCATCTTAGCGGGAGTCAAACCGGGGAGCTGTTTTTT. Translated, it gives CASSHLSGSQTGELFF.

The chain has TRBV19 and TRBJ1-2, with 9 nucleotides matching TRBD1. J lost 5 bases, V lost 5 bases, and 6 bases had no gene match. CDR3 length: 14 amino acids. Germline V CDR1 and CDR2: LNHDA, SQIVND (reference sequence). The CDR3 loop is CASSSRDRAYGYTF. DNA for the CDR3: TGTGCCAGTAGTTCCCGGGACAGGGCTTATGGCTACACCTTC.

This sequence joins TRBV6-6 and TRBJ2-2; TRBD2 agrees at 11 bases. The CDR3 has 15 amino acids. Germline V gene lookup returns CDR1 MNHNY and CDR2 SVGAGI (reference sequence). V trimming: 5 bases; J trimming: 2 bases; junction bases outside the gene matches: 1. The CDR3 spells CASSRLAGNTGELFF. In DNA, the CDR3 is TGTGCCAGCAGTCGACTAGCGGGAAACACCGGGGAGCTGTTTTTT.

This sequence joins TRBV5-8 and TRBJ2-3; tentatively, D is TRBD2 (5 bases). Between the trimmed V and J ends, which lost 6 bases and 7 bases, there was a span of 15 bases. From germline, CDR1 is SGHTS and CDR2 YDEGEE. The CDR3 sequence is 13 residues long. CDR3 sequence: CASTPAASHTQYF. Written as DNA, the CDR3 is TGTGCCAGCACCCCAGCGGCGTCCCATACGCAGTATTTT. Variable domain in full (rest from reference TRBV5-8 and TRBJ2-3): EAGVTQSPTHLIKTRGQQATLRCSPISGHTSVYWYQQALGLGLQFLLWYDEGEERNRGNFPPRFSGRQFPNYSSELNVNALELEDSALYLCASTPAASHTQYFGPGTRLTVL.

The rearrangement uses TRBV7-9 and TRBJ2-2, with 8 nucleotides matching TRBD2. Germline CDR1 is SEHNR and CDR2 is FQNEAQ (reference sequence). V dropped 9 bases and J dropped 3; count of bases not matched to a gene: 15. The CDR3 is 17 amino acids. In nucleotides, the CDR3 is TGTGCCAGTGGTGTGTCGAGCGGGAGTTTGGACACCGGGGAGCTGTTTTTT. Protein sequence: CASGVSSGSLDTGELFF.

To note about this clone: The sample holds other DNA sequences that translate to the same CDR3. This chain uses TRBV7-9 with TRBJ2-1; 7 nucleotides agree with TRBD1. Germline V gives CDR1 SEHNR, CDR2 FQNEAQ (reference sequence). Unmatched junction bases numbered 4, after V lost 5 bases and J lost 6 bases. There are 13 residues in the CDR3. The CDR3 is CASSSPGGNEQFF. The DNA of the CDR3 is TGTGCCAGCAGCAGTCCAGGGGGCAATGAGCAGTTCTTC.

The V call is TRBV13, the J call TRBJ2-2; TRBD2 agrees at 9 bases. The CDR3 sequence is 17 residues long. V lost 2 bases, J lost 1 base, and 5 bases stayed unmatched. The germline V gene has CDR1 PRHDT and CDR2 FYEKMQ (reference sequence). CDR3 sequence: CASSLLAGPLNTGELFF. The CDR3 bases are TGTGCCAGCAGCTTACTAGCGGGGCCCTTGAACACCGGGGAGCTGTTTTTT. The full variable domain, with the rest looked up from reference TRBV13 and TRBJ2-2, is AAGVIQSPRHLIKEKRETATLKCYPIPRHDTVYWYQQGPGQDPQFLISFYEKMQSDKGSIPDRFSAQQFSDYHSELNMSSLELGDSALYFCASSLLAGPLNTGELFFGEGSRLTVL.

V and J are TRBV6-5 and TRBJ1-2, with D possibly TRBD1 on 6 matching bases. Germline assignment: CDR1 MNHEY and CDR2 SVGAGI. V dropped 0 bases and J dropped 7 bases, with 15 bases sitting between them. The CDR3 runs to 15 residues. The DNA of the CDR3 is TGTGCCAGCAGTTACTCGAGGCTTGCAGGGGTTGGCTACACCTTC. Protein sequence: CASSYSRLAGVGYTF.

The chain recombines TRBV19 with TRBJ2-2, with D possibly being TRBD1 (6 bases). Trimming stripped 4 bases from V and 10 bases from J, with 22 bases between. This CDR3 spans 16 amino acids. Germline V CDR1 and CDR2: LNHDA, SQIVND (reference sequence). CDR3 region: CASSTGVTSSYEELFF. The CDR3 DNA reads as TGTGCCAGTAGTACAGGGGTGACTTCAAGCTACGAGGAGCTGTTTTTT.

This sequence joins TRBV18 and TRBJ2-1; 9 nucleotides align to TRBD1. CDR1 is KGHSH, CDR2 LQKENI, per germline. The CDR3 spans 20 residues. J was trimmed by 3 bases and V by 0 bases; bases with no gene match: 15. The CDR3 sequence is CASSPPGRKTGTGSYNEQFF. DNA for the CDR3: TGTGCCAGCTCACCACCGGGGAGAAAGACCGGGACAGGGAGCTACAATGAGCAGTTCTTC.

The genes are TRBV27 and TRBJ1-3, with a tentative D call TRBD1 (6 bases). The CDR3 runs 14 residues. Germline assignment: CDR1 MNHEY and CDR2 SMNVEV (reference sequence). Trimming took off 9 bases at V and 0 bases at J, with 12 bases between the two ends. This chain's CDR3 is CASSTGASGNTIYF. Here the CDR3 DNA reads TGTGCCAGTTCGACAGGTGCCTCTGGAAACACCATATATTTT.

The chain is built from TRBV28 and TRBJ2-7, with 7 bases that match TRBD2. Germline-derived CDR1 and CDR2 are MDHEN and SYDVKM. Losses at the gene ends were 3 bases for V and 7 bases for J; bases not matched to a gene: 6. The length of the CDR3 is 13 residues. CDR3 DNA: TGTGCCAGCAGTTTTGGGGGGGTGGAGGAGCAGTACTTC. This translates into CASSFGGVEEQYF.

This chain uses TRBV27 with TRBJ1-1; the match to TRBD1 covers 7 bases. This CDR3 comprises 13 residues. J was trimmed by 6 bases and V by 2 bases; bases with no gene match: 3. Germline V lookup: CDR1 MNHEY, CDR2 SMNVEV (reference sequence). CDR3 in DNA: TGTGCCAGCAGTTTAGTACAGGGGTCTGAAGCTTTCTTT. It yields the protein CASSLVQGSEAFF.

This chain links TRBV19 with TRBJ2-7; the match to TRBD1 covers 8 bases. Unmatched junction bases numbered 8, after V lost 4 bases and J lost 0 bases. CDR1 is LNHDA, CDR2 SQIVND, per germline (reference sequence). The CDR3 spans 16 residues. CDR3: CASSRPGQGGSYEQYF. The CDR3 DNA is TGTGCCAGTAGTAGACCCGGACAGGGCGGCTCCTACGAGCAGTACTTC.

The chain uses TRBV7-2 and TRBJ2-5, with TRBD1 matching 8 bases. Germline V gene lookup returns CDR1 SGHTA and CDR2 FQGNSA. The CDR3 spans 15 residues. With 4 bases clipped from V and 4 bases from J, the junction kept 8 bases outside the gene matches. CDR3: CASSSQGASGETQYF. The CDR3 nucleotides read TGTGCCAGCAGCTCTCAGGGGGCGTCGGGAGAGACCCAGTACTTC.

The CDR3: CASARTSGLYEQYF. For the CDR3, the DNA is TGTGCCAGCGCTAGGACTAGCGGCCTCTACGAGCAGTACTTC. This chain joins TRBV2 and TRBJ2-7; 10 bases are a match to TRBD2. The CDR3 is made up of 14 amino acids. V was pared by 8 bases and J by 3 bases, with 7 bases of the junction left unmatched. Germline CDR1 reads SNHLY; CDR2 reads FYNNEI.

The chain links TRBV10-3 to TRBJ1-5; the D is unclear. In germline, CDR1 is ENHRY, CDR2 SYGVKD. The V end lost 0 bases, the J end lost 4 bases, and 10 bases lay between the germline ends. There are 15 residues in the CDR3. This chain's CDR3 is CAISESRGTNQPQHF. The CDR3 bases are TGTGCCATCAGTGAGTCTCGGGGAACAAATCAGCCCCAGCATTTT.

The CDR3 sequence is CASSLDPGANEQFF. The CDR3 DNA follows: TGCGCCAGCAGCTTGGATCCGGGAGCCAATGAGCAGTTCTTC. The rearrangement joins TRBV5-1 to TRBJ2-1, with D possibly being TRBD2 (6 bases). The CDR3 totals 14 residues. In germline, CDR1 is SGHRS, CDR2 YFSETQ. Trimming removed 0 bases at V and 6 bases at J, with 10 bases between.

This chain links TRBV6-5 with TRBJ2-7; D call uncertain. The V gene lost 10 bases and the J gene lost 6 bases, with 22 bases spanning the gap. The CDR3 sequence is 14 residues long. Germline V gene data show CDR1 as MNHEY and CDR2 as SVGAGI. The CDR3 here is CAIPRRSSPLEQYF. In nucleotides, the CDR3 is TGTGCCATCCCCCGGAGATCCTCTCCCCTCGAGCAGTACTTC.

The chain joins TRBV30 to TRBJ2-7, with D maybe TRBD2 (6 bases). V lost 0 bases and J 3 bases, leaving 21 bases between the germline ends. The germline gives CDR1 GTSNPN, CDR2 SVGIG (reference sequence). This CDR3 has 17 amino acids. CDR3 in amino acids: CAWSVLGVRESIYEQYF. Written as DNA, the CDR3 is TGTGCCTGGAGTGTACTGGGGGTACGGGAGTCGATCTACGAGCAGTACTTC.

V usage is TRBV9 and J usage is TRBJ2-4, with 10 nucleotides matching TRBD2. CDR1 SGDLS and CDR2 YYNGEE come from the germline V gene. The trim removed 3 bases at V and 5 bases at J, leaving 2 bases unmatched. The CDR3 is 14 residues long. CDR3 loop: CASSGGTSENIQYF. The CDR3 region has the DNA TGTGCCAGCAGCGGTGGGACTAGCGAAAACATTCAGTACTTC.

The V and J genes are TRBV3-1 (or the pseudogene TRBV3-2) and TRBJ2-1, with TRBD2 as a possible D gene (6 bases). Germline V gives CDR1 LGHDT, CDR2 YNNKEL (reference sequence). This CDR3 spans 15 amino acids. Trimming removed 4 bases from V and 6 bases from J, with 16 bases in between. CDR3 protein: CASSPGDSYSNEQFF. DNA for the CDR3: TGTGCCAGCAGCCCCGGGGACTCCTACTCCAATGAGCAGTTCTTC.

The count of this clone is one. The chain uses TRBV28 and TRBJ2-2, with 8 bases identical to TRBD2. Germline-derived CDR1 and CDR2 are MDHEN and SYDVKM. This CDR3 contains 13 residues. The V segment lost 11 bases and the J segment 7 bases; nucleotides outside the gene matches: 9. The CDR3 nucleotides read TGTGCCTGTCAGCGGGAGAGGGTCGGGGAGCTGTTTTTT. This sequence encodes CACQRERVGELFF.

V is TRBV5-1 and J is TRBJ2-7; 9 nucleotides agree with TRBD2. The CDR3 runs 12 residues. Germline V gives CDR1 SGHRS, CDR2 YFSETQ. V was pared by 4 bases and J by 11 bases, with 7 bases of the junction left unmatched. CDR3 protein: CASSEDQREEYF. The DNA for the CDR3 is TGCGCCAGCAGCGAGGACCAGCGGGAGGAGTACTTC. Complete variable domain (other parts from reference TRBV5-1 and TRBJ2-7): KAGVTQTPRYLIKTRGQQVTLSCSPISGHRSVSWYQQTPGQGLQFLFEYFSETQRNKGNFPGRFSGRQFSNSRSEMNVSTLELGDSALYLCASSEDQREEYFGPGTRLTVT.

The chain carries TRBV19 and TRBJ1-5, with D perhaps matching TRBD1 (6 bases). This CDR3 has 13 residues. V lost 3 bases, J lost 6 bases, and 9 bases lay in between. Per germline, CDR1 LNHDA and CDR2 SQIVND (reference sequence). This CDR3 reads CASSMAGAQPQHF. CDR3 DNA sequence: TGTGCCAGTAGTATGGCAGGGGCTCAGCCCCAGCATTTT.

This sequence joins TRBV11-1 and TRBJ2-7; TRBD2 is a possible D gene (6 bases). The germline V gene has CDR1 SGHAT and CDR2 FQDESV (reference sequence). This CDR3 has 15 amino acids. Between the trimmed V and J ends, which lost 5 bases and 3 bases, there was a span of 17 bases. The CDR3 reads CASSKGTPTVYEQYF. DNA of the CDR3: TGTGCCAGCAGCAAGGGGACTCCCACGGTCTACGAGCAGTACTTC.

The chain recombines TRBV5-1 with TRBJ2-3; D not resolved. Per the germline V gene, CDR1 is SGHRS and CDR2 is YFSETQ. V lost 0 bases and J lost 2, with 10 bases in between. The CDR3 spans 15 residues. The CDR3: CASSLVPRTTDTQYF. In DNA form, the CDR3 reads TGCGCCAGCAGCTTGGTGCCCAGAACCACAGATACGCAGTATTTT.

This clone was seen a single time. The gene calls are TRBV7-2 and TRBJ2-1, with 16 positions matching TRBD2. The CDR3 runs 16 residues. Germline V gene lookup returns CDR1 SGHTA and CDR2 FQGNSA. Losses at the gene ends were 5 bases for V and 12 bases for J; bases not matched to a gene: 10. Here the CDR3 DNA reads TGTGCCAGCAGCCAGGCAGGGACTAGCGGGGGGGCTGTGCAGTTCTTC. It is translated as CASSQAGTSGGAVQFF.

The chain couples TRBV30 to TRBJ1-4; TRBD1 matches 8 bases. Germline V gene sequence: CDR1 GTSNPN, CDR2 SVGIG (reference sequence). The CDR3 totals 15 residues. The ends lost 0 bases at V and 7 bases at J; junction bases unmatched: 7. The CDR3 DNA reads as TGTGCCTGGAGTGTACTAGGACAGGGTGGTGAAAAACTGTTTTTT. Protein: CAWSVLGQGGEKLFF.